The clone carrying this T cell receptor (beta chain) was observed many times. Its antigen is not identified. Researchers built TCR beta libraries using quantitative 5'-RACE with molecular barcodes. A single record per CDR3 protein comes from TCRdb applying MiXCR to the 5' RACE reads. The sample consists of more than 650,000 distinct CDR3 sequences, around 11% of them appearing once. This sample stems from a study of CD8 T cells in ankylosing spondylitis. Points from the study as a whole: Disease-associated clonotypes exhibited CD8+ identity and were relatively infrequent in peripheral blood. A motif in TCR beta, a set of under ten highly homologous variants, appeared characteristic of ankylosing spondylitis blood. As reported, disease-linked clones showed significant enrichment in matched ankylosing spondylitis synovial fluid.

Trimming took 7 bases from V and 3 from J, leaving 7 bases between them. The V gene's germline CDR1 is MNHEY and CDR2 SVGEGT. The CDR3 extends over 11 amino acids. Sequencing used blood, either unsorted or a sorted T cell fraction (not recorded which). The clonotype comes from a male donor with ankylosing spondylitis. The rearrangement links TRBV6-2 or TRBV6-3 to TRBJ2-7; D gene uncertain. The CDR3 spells CASTQGYEQYF. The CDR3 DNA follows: TGTGCCAGCACCCAAGGCTACGAGCAGTACTTC.